This T cell receptor (beta chain) appears in the sequencing data of a study of OX40 agonist ivuxolimab in advanced cancers. About the research overall: All patients had ivuxolimab intravenously every 2 weeks at 0.01 to 10 mg/kg.

The germline V gene has CDR1 MDHEN and CDR2 SYDVKM. This CDR3 comprises 15 residues. With 3 bases removed from V and 3 bases from J, the gap between germline ends came to 15 bases. Notes on this clone: The antigen is undetermined.

Study-level results: CD8+ T cells were the subset that, on average, had more expanded clones than CD4+. CD4+ and CD8+ T cells in blood underwent clonal expansion by week 6 at 0.1 to 3.0 mg/kg.

Using immunoSEQ multiplex PCR, the repertoire was profiled, and TCRdb retains in-frame clones only, with some absent. The sample contains 66,000 or so clones, approximately 86% of which appear only once. This TCR derives from an adult with an advanced solid tumor such as melanoma, head and neck, liver or kidney cancer. Here the sequenced sample was CD4+ or CD8+ T cells sorted from blood, taken in a trial of the OX40 agonist ivuxolimab. The chain has TRBV28 and TRBJ2-7; perhaps TRBD2 as D (6 bases). The CDR3 loop reads CASSFLGSYIYEQYF. The DNA of the CDR3 is TGTGCCAGCAGTTTCCTCGGGAGCTACATCTACGAGCAGTACTTC. Full variable domain (outside the CDR3, taken from reference TRBV28 and TRBJ2-7): DVKVTQSSRYLVKRTGEKVFLECVQDMDHENMFWYRQDPGLGLRLIYFSYDVKMKEKGDIPEGYSVSREKKERFSLILESASTNQTSMYLCASSFLGSYIYEQYFGPGTRLTVT.